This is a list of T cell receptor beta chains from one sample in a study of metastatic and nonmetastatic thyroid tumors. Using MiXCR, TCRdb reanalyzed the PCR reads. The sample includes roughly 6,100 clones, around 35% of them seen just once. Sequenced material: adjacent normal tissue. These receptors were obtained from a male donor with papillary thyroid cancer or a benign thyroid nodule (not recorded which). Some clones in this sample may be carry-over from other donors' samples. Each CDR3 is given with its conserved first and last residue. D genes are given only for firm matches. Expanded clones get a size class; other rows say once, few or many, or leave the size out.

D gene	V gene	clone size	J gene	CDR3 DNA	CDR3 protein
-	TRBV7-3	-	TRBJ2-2	TGTGCCAGCAGCTTACTTTTGGGCGGGGAGCTGTTTTTT	CASSLLLGGELFF
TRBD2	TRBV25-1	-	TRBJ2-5	TGTGCCAACAGTGTACAGACTAGCGGGAGGGAGACACAGTACTTC	CANSVQTSGRETQYF
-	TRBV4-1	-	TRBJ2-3	TGCGCCAGCAGCCAAGAATGGTCCCAGGGGACAGATACGCAGTATTTT	CASSQEWSQGTDTQYF
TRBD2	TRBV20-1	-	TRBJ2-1	TGCAGTGCTAGAGTAACGGGGGGGCGGAATGAGCAGTTCTTC	CSARVTGGRNEQFF
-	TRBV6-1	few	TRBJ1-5	TGTGCCAGCAGTGAAGCGGTAGGCCTGGGCGATCAGCCCCAGCATTTT	CASSEAVGLGDQPQHF
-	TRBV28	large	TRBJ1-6	TGTGCCAGCAGACCCCCGGGGAGCTCCTATAATTCACCCCTCCACTTT	CASRPPGSSYNSPLHF
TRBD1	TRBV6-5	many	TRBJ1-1	TGTGCCAGCAGTTACTCGCGGACAGGGAGTACTGAAGCTTTCTTT	CASSYSRTGSTEAFF
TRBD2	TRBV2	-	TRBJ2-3	TGTGCCAGCATGGACCTTAGCGGGAGAGGAGATACGCAGTATTTT	CASMDLSGRGDTQYF
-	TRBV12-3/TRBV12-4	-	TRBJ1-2	TGTGCCAGCAGTTTCGGAGGGTTTGGCTACACCTTC	CASSFGGFGYTF
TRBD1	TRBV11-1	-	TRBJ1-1	TGTGCCAGCAGCCCCGTGGACAGGCGATGGAACACTGAAGCTTTCTTT	CASSPVDRRWNTEAFF
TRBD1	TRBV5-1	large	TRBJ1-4	TGCGCCAGCAGCCTACGCGGCCCGGGACAGCCTAATGAAAAACTGTTTTTT	CASSLRGPGQPNEKLFF
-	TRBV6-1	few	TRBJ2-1	TGTGCCAGCACCGGCTACATTAGGGATGAGCAGTTCTTC	CASTGYIRDEQFF
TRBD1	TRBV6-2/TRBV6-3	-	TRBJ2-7	TGTGCCAGCAGTTACCGACCCGGGACAGGGGATCCCGAGCAGTACTTC	CASSYRPGTGDPEQYF
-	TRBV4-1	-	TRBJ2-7	TGCGCCAGCAGCCAAGGAAGGTCCCCCGCCTACGAGCAGTACTTC	CASSQGRSPAYEQYF
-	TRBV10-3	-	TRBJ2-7	TGTGCCATCAGTGACTCGGGCGAGCAGTACTTC	CAISDSGEQYF
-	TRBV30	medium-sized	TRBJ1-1	TGTGCCTGGAGTGCCCGGATCAAGAAGGGACCTGAAGCTTTCTTT	CAWSARIKKGPEAFF
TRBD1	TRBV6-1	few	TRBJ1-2	TGTGCCAGCAGTGAACAGGGGGCCCTTTTCTATGGCTACACCTTC	CASSEQGALFYGYTF
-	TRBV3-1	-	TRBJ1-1	TGTGCCAGCAGCCAAGAAAGGAGAAGCGGAGCTTTCTTT	CASSQERRSGAFF
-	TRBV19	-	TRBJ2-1	TGTGCCAGTAGTCGGACAATGAGCTCCTACAATGAGCAGTTCTTC	CASSRTMSSYNEQFF
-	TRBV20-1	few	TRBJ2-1	TGCAGTGCTAGAGATGATTTTGGCGCTAGCCTCTACAATGAGCAGTTCTTC	CSARDDFGASLYNEQFF
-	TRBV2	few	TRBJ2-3	TGTGCCAGCAGTGAAGCTGCTAGCACAGATACGCAGTATTTT	CASSEAASTDTQYF
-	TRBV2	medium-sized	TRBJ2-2	TGTGCCAGCAGAAGACTAGTCCGGAACACCGGGGAGCTGTTTTTT	CASRRLVRNTGELFF
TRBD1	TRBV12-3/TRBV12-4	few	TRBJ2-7	TGTGCCAGCAGTCCCGCCGGGACAGTTAGTCAGTACTTC	CASSPAGTVSQYF
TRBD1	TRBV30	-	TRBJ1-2	TGTGCCTGGAGTGTATCTAAAAGGGGGCTATATGGCTACACCTTC	CAWSVSKRGLYGYTF
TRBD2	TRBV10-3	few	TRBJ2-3	TGTGCCATCAGTGAGTGGCTAGCGGAAACAGATACGCAGTATTTT	CAISEWLAETDTQYF
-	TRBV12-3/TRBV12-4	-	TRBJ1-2	TGTGCCAGCAGTCGGACAGTTAACTATGGCTACACCTTC	CASSRTVNYGYTF
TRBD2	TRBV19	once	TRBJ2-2	TGTGCCAGTAGTATTCCGGGACTAGGAATTTTAGGGTCGAACACCGGGGAGCTGTTTTTT	CASSIPGLGILGSNTGELFF
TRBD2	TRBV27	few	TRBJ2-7	TGTGCCAGCAGCTATAGCGGGGGCCCTATCTACGAGCAGTACTTC	CASSYSGGPIYEQYF
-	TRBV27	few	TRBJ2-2	TGTGCCAGCAGTTCTATATTGGTATCGAACACCGGGGAGCTGTTTTTT	CASSSILVSNTGELFF
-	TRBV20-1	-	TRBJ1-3	TGCAGTGCTAGGCAGGGCCGGTTTAACACCATATATTTT	CSARQGRFNTIYF
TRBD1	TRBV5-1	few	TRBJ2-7	TGCGCCAGCAGCTTGGCCAGGACAGGTACCTACGAGCAGTACTTC	CASSLARTGTYEQYF
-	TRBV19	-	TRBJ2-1	TGTGCCAGTAACCCCGGACAACCCGGTGGTGAGCAGTTCTTC	CASNPGQPGGEQFF
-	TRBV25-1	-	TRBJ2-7	TGTGCCAGCAGTGATTCCCGGGCCTCCTACGAGCAGTACTTC	CASSDSRASYEQYF
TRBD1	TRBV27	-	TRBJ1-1	TGTGCCAGCAGTCCCGGGACAGAAGTAAACACTGAAGCTTTCTTT	CASSPGTEVNTEAFF
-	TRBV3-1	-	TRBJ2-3	TGTGCCAGCACCGGCACAGATACGCAGTATTTT	CASTGTDTQYF
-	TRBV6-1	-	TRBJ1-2	TGTGCCAGCAGTCAAGGTCCAAACTATGGCTACACCTTC	CASSQGPNYGYTF
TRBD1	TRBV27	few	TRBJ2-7	TGTGCCAGCAGTTTGGGACAGGGTTTGCGGTACTTC	CASSLGQGLRYF
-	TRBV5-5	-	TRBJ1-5	TGTGCCAGCAGCCCCTTACAGGGTAGCAATCAGCCCCAGCATTTT	CASSPLQGSNQPQHF
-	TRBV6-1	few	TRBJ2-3	TGTGCCAGCAGTGACTCGCGGGCCGGCACAGATACGCAGTATTTT	CASSDSRAGTDTQYF
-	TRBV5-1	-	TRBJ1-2	TGCGCCAGCAGCTTGCTTGACAGCAGCTATGGCTACACCTTC	CASSLLDSSYGYTF
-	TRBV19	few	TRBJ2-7	TGTGCCAGTAGTACCCGACACAGCTCCTACGAGCAGTACTTC	CASSTRHSSYEQYF
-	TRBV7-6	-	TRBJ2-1	TGTGCCAGCAGCTTAGACGTCGGGCGTGAGGGTGGGAATGAGCAGTTCTTC	CASSLDVGREGGNEQFF
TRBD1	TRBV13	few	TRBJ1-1	TGTGCCAGCAGTCGAGGGGACAGGGAATCGGACACTGAAGCTTTCTTT	CASSRGDRESDTEAFF
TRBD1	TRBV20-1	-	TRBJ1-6	TGCAGTGCTAGGTCCCCGACAGGGATTGATTCACCCCTCCACTTT	CSARSPTGIDSPLHF
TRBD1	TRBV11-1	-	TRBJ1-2	TGTGCCAGCAGCTTAGCGCAGGGGGCGCCGGTCTATGGCTACACCTTC	CASSLAQGAPVYGYTF
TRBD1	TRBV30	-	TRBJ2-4	TGTGCCTGGTCTCTAACAGGGGGCAAAAACATTCAGTACTTC	CAWSLTGGKNIQYF
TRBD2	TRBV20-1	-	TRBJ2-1	TGCAGTGCTAGAGATCCGATTGGCCGGGCCGCGGGAGAAGAGCAGTTCTTC	CSARDPIGRAAGEEQFF
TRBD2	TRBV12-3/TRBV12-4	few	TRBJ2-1	TGTGCCAGCAGTTTAGCGACTAGCGGGAGAATACGTGAGCAGTTCTTC	CASSLATSGRIREQFF
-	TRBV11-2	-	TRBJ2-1	TGTGCCAGCAGCTTGGGACCACAGGGAACCTACAATGAGCAGTTCTTC	CASSLGPQGTYNEQFF
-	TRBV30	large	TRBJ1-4	TGTGCCTGGAGTGTAGGTCGAATTAATGAAAAACTGTTTTTT	CAWSVGRINEKLFF
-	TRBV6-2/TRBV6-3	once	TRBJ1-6	TGTGCCAGCAGTCCCACGCCCTGGGACTCCATTAGATATAATTCACCCCTCCACTTT	CASSPTPWDSIRYNSPLHF
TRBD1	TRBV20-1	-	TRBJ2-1	TGCAGTGCCCCAACCTCAGGGGGCGAAGAGATCAATGAGCAGTTCTTC	CSAPTSGGEEINEQFF
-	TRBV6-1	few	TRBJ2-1	TGTGCCAACAGCATCCAGTGCGACTCCTACGATGAGCAGTTCTTC	CANSIQCDSYDEQFF
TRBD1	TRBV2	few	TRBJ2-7	TGTGCCAGCAGTGAAATTCGCCAGGGGGAGTACGAGCAGTACTTC	CASSEIRQGEYEQYF